This TCR beta chain was sequenced in a study of cytomegalovirus exposure and HLA in healthy donors. The PCR was carried out with 60 Vbeta primers and 13 Jbeta primers. Clones were read by immunoSEQ multiplex PCR, and TCRdb kept only the in-frame ones, dropping some. This sample carries about 130,000 clones, around three quarters of them seen once, and the ten largest clones take more than 3%. CDR1 is LGHNA and CDR2 is YNFKEQ in the germline V gene. The CDR3 loop spans 16 amino acids. Trimming removed 0 bases from V and 3 bases from J, with 12 bases in between. Notes on the study in general: V- and J-gene trimming of TCR beta was linked (in a later analysis) to a missense DCLRE1C variant. Analyzed later, most CMV-associated TCR beta chains appeared HLA-restricted. In a later analysis, common viral pathogens appeared linked to several of the most significant clusters.

Remarks on this clone: Antigen: not known.

The chain has TRBV4-2 and TRBJ2-1, with TRBD1 as a possible D gene (6 bases). The sample comprised PBMCs. The clonotype originates from a woman between 45 and 65 years old in good health and CMV-seronegative. The CDR3 bases are TGTGCCAGCAGCCAAGATCGGGACACCTACTACAATGAGCAGTTCTTC. Protein product: CASSQDRDTYYNEQFF.